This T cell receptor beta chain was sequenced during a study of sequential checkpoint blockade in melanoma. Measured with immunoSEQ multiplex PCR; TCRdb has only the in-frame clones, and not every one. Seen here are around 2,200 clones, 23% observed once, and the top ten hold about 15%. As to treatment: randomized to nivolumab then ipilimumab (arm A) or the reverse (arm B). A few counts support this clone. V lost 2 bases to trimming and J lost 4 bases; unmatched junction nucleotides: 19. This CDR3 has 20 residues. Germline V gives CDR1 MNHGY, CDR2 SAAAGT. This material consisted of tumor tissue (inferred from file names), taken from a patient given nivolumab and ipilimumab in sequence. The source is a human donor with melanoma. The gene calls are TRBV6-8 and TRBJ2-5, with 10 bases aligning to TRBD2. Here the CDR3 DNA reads TGTGCCAGCAGTTACCGTCAGGGTCTGATGAGCGGGAGGGCGGTAGAGACCCAGTACTTC. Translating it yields CASSYRQGLMSGRAVETQYF.